The rows below give T cell receptor beta chains drawn from one sample of a study of shared clonotypes between healthy human individuals. Sequencing used immunoSEQ multiplex PCR; TCRdb keeps in-frame clones, though not all of them. Of around 370,000 clones detected, roughly 96% appear once; the ten largest clones hold 0.32%. Sequenced material: memory CD8+ T cells sorted from blood. All receptors come from a man aged 30 to 39 in good health. Each CDR3 is given with its conserved first and last residue. Each record gives: clone size, J gene, V gene, D gene, CDR3 length, CDR3 DNA, CDR3 protein. A D gene is named only where the DNA matches it firmly. The size of a clone is reported for some rows only, either as once, few or many, or as a class for expanded clones.

clone_size: .; j_call: TRBJ2-3; v_call: TRBV11-2; d_call: .; cdr3_length: 16; cdr3_nt: TGTGCCAGCAGCTTAGTTGGTCGGACTAGCACAGATACGCAGTATTTT; cdr3_aa: CASSLVGRTSTDTQYF
clone_size: .; j_call: TRBJ2-1; v_call: TRBV5-1; d_call: TRBD2; cdr3_length: 21; cdr3_nt: TGCGCCAGCAGCTCATGGGGGCAGGGGATGAGACTAGCGGGAGGGCTCAATGAGCAGTTCTTC; cdr3_aa: CASSSWGQGMRLAGGLNEQFF
clone_size: .; j_call: TRBJ2-1; v_call: TRBV29-1; d_call: TRBD2; cdr3_length: 14; cdr3_nt: TGCAGCGTCATGGGGAGACTAGCCTCTAATGAGCAGTTCTTC; cdr3_aa: CSVMGRLASNEQFF
clone_size: .; j_call: TRBJ2-5; v_call: TRBV25-1; d_call: .; cdr3_length: 11; cdr3_nt: TGTGCCAGCAGTTCGGGCCAGACCCAGTACTTC; cdr3_aa: CASSSGQTQYF
clone_size: .; j_call: TRBJ2-2; v_call: TRBV30; d_call: .; cdr3_length: 14; cdr3_nt: TGTGCCTGGAGGGACGATGTGAACACCGGGGAGCTGTTTTTT; cdr3_aa: CAWRDDVNTGELFF
clone_size: .; j_call: TRBJ2-3; v_call: TRBV27; d_call: .; cdr3_length: 17; cdr3_nt: TGTGCCAGCAGTTTACACGGGACCCTCGGTAGCACAGATACGCAGTATTTT; cdr3_aa: CASSLHGTLGSTDTQYF
clone_size: once; j_call: TRBJ2-3; v_call: TRBV18; d_call: TRBD1; cdr3_length: 16; cdr3_nt: TGTGCCAGCTCATCATGGACGGGACAGGGAACAGATACGCAGTATTTT; cdr3_aa: CASSSWTGQGTDTQYF
clone_size: .; j_call: TRBJ2-1; v_call: TRBV9; d_call: TRBD2; cdr3_length: 16; cdr3_nt: TGTGCCAGCAGCGTATCGGCGGGAGTCGCCAAGGGTGAGCAGTTCTTC; cdr3_aa: CASSVSAGVAKGEQFF
clone_size: .; j_call: TRBJ2-2; v_call: TRBV29-1; d_call: TRBD1; cdr3_length: 14; cdr3_nt: TGCAGCGCCCTCCGGGACAGGGGTACCGGGGAGCTGTTTTTT; cdr3_aa: CSALRDRGTGELFF
clone_size: .; j_call: TRBJ1-2; v_call: TRBV4-2; d_call: .; cdr3_length: 15; cdr3_nt: TGTGCCAGCAGCCAAGAACTCAGCGTGGGGGATGGCTACACCTTC; cdr3_aa: CASSQELSVGDGYTF
clone_size: .; j_call: TRBJ2-2; v_call: TRBV5-1; d_call: .; cdr3_length: 15; cdr3_nt: TGCGCCAGCAGCTGGGGCAGGGTCGTGGTCGGGGAGCTGTTTTTT; cdr3_aa: CASSWGRVVVGELFF
clone_size: .; j_call: TRBJ1-1; v_call: TRBV14; d_call: .; cdr3_length: 16; cdr3_nt: TGTGCCAGCAGCCAAGGCGGCCTTGGGGCTTACACTGAAGCTTTCTTT; cdr3_aa: CASSQGGLGAYTEAFF
clone_size: .; j_call: TRBJ2-3; v_call: TRBV19; d_call: TRBD1; cdr3_length: 16; cdr3_nt: TGTGCCAGTAGTAGGCTCGGACAGGGAGGCACAGATACGCAGTATTTT; cdr3_aa: CASSRLGQGGTDTQYF
clone_size: .; j_call: TRBJ2-3; v_call: TRBV13; d_call: TRBD1; cdr3_length: 22; cdr3_nt: TGTGCCAGCAGCTTTTCTCCTGGACAGGGGGCCCCCCCAACTAGCCCCTTTGATACGCAGTATTTT; cdr3_aa: CASSFSPGQGAPPTSPFDTQYF
clone_size: .; j_call: TRBJ2-7; v_call: TRBV10-2; d_call: TRBD2; cdr3_length: 13; cdr3_nt: TGCGCCAGCAGTGAGATTAGCGGGAGCGAGCAGTACTTC; cdr3_aa: CASSEISGSEQYF
clone_size: .; j_call: TRBJ1-2; v_call: TRBV29-1; d_call: TRBD1; cdr3_length: 15; cdr3_nt: TGCAGCGTCGCGTGGGGGGGGACAGGAAACTATGGCTACACCTTC; cdr3_aa: CSVAWGGTGNYGYTF
clone_size: .; j_call: TRBJ2-3; v_call: TRBV4-1; d_call: TRBD2; cdr3_length: 19; cdr3_nt: TGCGCCAGCAGCCTCAAAAAAGGACTAGCGGGAGGGTTCACAGATACGCAGTATTTT; cdr3_aa: CASSLKKGLAGGFTDTQYF
clone_size: .; j_call: TRBJ1-2; v_call: TRBV11-2; d_call: .; cdr3_length: 13; cdr3_nt: TGTGCCAGCAGCTTAGGACTTGGGTATGGCTACACCTTC; cdr3_aa: CASSLGLGYGYTF
clone_size: .; j_call: TRBJ2-3; v_call: TRBV28; d_call: TRBD2; cdr3_length: 16; cdr3_nt: TGTGCCAGCAGCCGCCCGGATAGCGGGAGATCAGATACGCAGTATTTT; cdr3_aa: CASSRPDSGRSDTQYF
clone_size: once; j_call: TRBJ2-3; v_call: TRBV4-2; d_call: .; cdr3_length: 16; cdr3_nt: TGTGCCAGCAGCCAAGAGGGGGATTGGGCCGGCGGTGGGCAGTATTTT; cdr3_aa: CASSQEGDWAGGGQYF
clone_size: .; j_call: TRBJ2-3; v_call: TRBV12-5; d_call: TRBD2; cdr3_length: 13; cdr3_nt: TGTGCTAGTGGTTTGGTAGCGGGAAATACGCAGTATTTT; cdr3_aa: CASGLVAGNTQYF
clone_size: .; j_call: TRBJ2-2; v_call: TRBV6-4; d_call: TRBD2; cdr3_length: 18; cdr3_nt: TGTGCCAGCAGTGACTCGCGTAGCGGGAGGGCCGGCACCGGGGAGCTGTTTTTT; cdr3_aa: CASSDSRSGRAGTGELFF
clone_size: .; j_call: TRBJ1-2; v_call: TRBV29-1; d_call: .; cdr3_length: 13; cdr3_nt: TGCAGCGTTGAGGGGGGCGATATCTATGGCTACACCTTC; cdr3_aa: CSVEGGDIYGYTF
clone_size: .; j_call: TRBJ1-1; v_call: TRBV9; d_call: .; cdr3_length: 12; cdr3_nt: TGTGCCAGCAGCGACAGGAACACTGAAGCTTTCTTT; cdr3_aa: CASSDRNTEAFF